This T cell receptor beta chain originates from a study of T cells after yellow fever vaccination. Study conclusions and caveats: Clones that expanded after primary vaccination mostly reappeared after the booster (approximately 96% CD4, approximately 89% CD8).

Concerning this clonotype: Its antigen is unidentified.

Trimming removed 7 bases at V and 8 bases at J, with 20 bases between. The germline CDR1 and CDR2 sequences are MNHNY and SVGAGI (reference sequence). This CDR3 is built from 14 residues. TCRdb itself ran the 5' RACE reads through MiXCR, one entry per CDR3 protein. The sample records hundreds of thousands of distinct CDR3 sequences, about 4% being singletons. The material was PBMCs, obtained 5 days after the yellow fever booster vaccination. This chain links TRBV6-6 with TRBJ1-2; D is perhaps TRBD1 (5 bases). This clonotype was sampled from a man in his late teens or twenties who received the YFV17D yellow fever vaccine. The CDR3 protein is CASTLTSGYRGYTF. CDR3 sequence (DNA): TGTGCCAGCACGCTCACCTCAGGGTACCGCGGCTACACCTTC.